This T cell receptor beta chain was captured by sequencing in a study of shared clonotypes between healthy human individuals. Notes on the study in general: Donor scarcity curtailed the genetic and exposure-history diversity represented herein. The sharing of roughly 5% of naive CD4 clonotypes was seen across several donors.

The data were produced by immunoSEQ multiplex PCR, yet TCRdb's version contains in-frame clones alone and is incomplete. The data show about 2.1 million clones, around 93% seen once. Notes on this clone: The target antigen is unknown. An end of the junction does not agree with germline; a read error may underlie this.

Naive CD8 populations comprised CD45RO-negative cells positively selected for CCR7, excluding terminally differentiated effector memory CD45RA+ cells. All donors were Caucasian adults living in Nashville, Tennessee. The length of the CDR3 is 17 residues. Germline CDR1 reads SGHRS; CDR2 reads YFSETQ. Sequencing input: naive CD8+ T cells from PBMCs. The chain carries TRBV5-1 and TRBJ2-2; D uncertain. The TCR sequence derives from a man younger than 30 in good health. Some clones in this sample may be carry-over from other donors' samples. The CDR3 protein is CASRLEWRVGYTGELFF. CDR3 nucleotides: TGCGCCAGCAGGTTGGAATGGCGAGTTGGGTACACCGGGGAGCTGTTTTTT.